The rows below give T cell receptor beta chains drawn from one sample of a study of monozygotic twins with inflammatory bowel disease. TCRdb reprocessed the 5' RACE reads, with one entry per CDR3 protein and no DNA. The listing contains roughly 170,000 distinct CDR3 sequences. The sequenced material came from blood. Source of these receptors: a human donor with ulcerative colitis or Crohn's disease, or a healthy co-twin of an affected twin (not recorded which). The CDR3 runs from the conserved cysteine through the conserved F or W.

v_call	j_call	cdr3_aa
TRBV5-8	TRBJ2-7	CASSAQRSYEQYF
TRBV19	TRBJ1-4	CASRLQGPNEKLFF
TRBV5-1	TRBJ1-2	CASSPKTGGLGYTF
TRBV7-9	TRBJ2-1	CASSLVSAYNEQFF
TRBV2	TRBJ2-7	CASSDPAVQGEYEQYF
TRBV7-2	TRBJ2-1	CASNLRGSSYNEQFF
TRBV30	TRBJ1-5	CAWSVNSNQPQHF
TRBV7-2	TRBJ1-5	CASSQVGTSNQPQHF
TRBV18	TRBJ2-5	CASSPSGGKETQYF
TRBV10-2	TRBJ2-7	CASSDLAALYEQYF
TRBV7-2	TRBJ1-2	CASSLEQGRNYGYTF
TRBV20-1	TRBJ1-3	CSARRSPERGSGNTIYF
TRBV20-1	TRBJ1-6	CSARDGVGADNSPLHF
TRBV24-1	TRBJ2-3	CATSRRGRGTDTQYF
TRBV11-2	TRBJ2-3	CASSPGTDTQYF
TRBV20-1	TRBJ2-5	CSAISPGLAETQYF
TRBV13	TRBJ2-5	CASSLGTGGGETQYF
TRBV14	TRBJ2-1	CASSHRDYRRNEQFF
TRBV3-1	TRBJ2-7	CASSQARREAYF
TRBV13	TRBJ2-7	CASSLVSGRATYEQYF
TRBV5-4	TRBJ2-3	CASSLRTSGVDTQYF
TRBV6-1	TRBJ2-7	CASRDRGLPFLYEQYF
TRBV20-1	TRBJ2-2	CSAPRGWDGELFF
TRBV5-5	TRBJ2-7	CASSLEGGAYEQYF
TRBV18	TRBJ2-7	CASSVLGQPSYEQYF
TRBV20-1	TRBJ2-5	CSARRTGLETQYF
TRBV12-3/TRBV12-4	TRBJ2-7	CASTLGTGRVQYF
TRBV6-1	TRBJ1-6	CASIPGPNSPLHF
TRBV27	TRBJ2-7	CASRDWSSYEQYF